This TCR beta chain is from a study of regulatory T cells in long-lasting Graves disease. Study context: The study counted Graves' disease as persistent given over 5 years of antithyroid drugs and positive TSH receptor antibodies. General study results and limits: Persistent disease was associated with favored TRBV28 usage and with favored use of TRBJ1-2 and TRBJ2-5. Study was limited to peripheral blood, excluding thyroid tissue.

The sample's time point: persistent/refractory GD, antithyroid drugs over 5 years with positive TRAb. From PBMCs, RNA was extracted and then used to make the TCR library. Clinicians diagnosed Graves' disease using American Thyroid Association guidelines. Through Arm-PCR of CDR3 regions and iRepertoire HTBI primers, TCR beta libraries were built. TCRdb redid the calling of the multiplex PCR reads with MiXCR, one entry per CDR3 protein. The table includes 430,000 or so distinct CDR3 sequences, around 20% detected once. The CDR3 runs 16 residues. Germline-derived CDR1 and CDR2 are SEHNR and FQNEAQ (reference sequence). Trimming removed 4 bases from V and 2 bases from J; junction bases left unmatched: 10. Of note for this clonotype: Its target is not known.

The V gene is TRBV7-9, the J gene TRBJ2-5; TRBD2 agrees at 7 bases. The material was peripheral blood mononuclear cells (PBMCs), obtained when the disease was refractory, from a patient treated with antithyroid drugs. The sequence came from a female donor with Graves disease. CDR3 sequence (DNA): TGTGCCAGCAGCTCCACCGGGACTATCTTTCAAGAGACCCAGTACTTC. Encoded protein: CASSSTGTIFQETQYF.